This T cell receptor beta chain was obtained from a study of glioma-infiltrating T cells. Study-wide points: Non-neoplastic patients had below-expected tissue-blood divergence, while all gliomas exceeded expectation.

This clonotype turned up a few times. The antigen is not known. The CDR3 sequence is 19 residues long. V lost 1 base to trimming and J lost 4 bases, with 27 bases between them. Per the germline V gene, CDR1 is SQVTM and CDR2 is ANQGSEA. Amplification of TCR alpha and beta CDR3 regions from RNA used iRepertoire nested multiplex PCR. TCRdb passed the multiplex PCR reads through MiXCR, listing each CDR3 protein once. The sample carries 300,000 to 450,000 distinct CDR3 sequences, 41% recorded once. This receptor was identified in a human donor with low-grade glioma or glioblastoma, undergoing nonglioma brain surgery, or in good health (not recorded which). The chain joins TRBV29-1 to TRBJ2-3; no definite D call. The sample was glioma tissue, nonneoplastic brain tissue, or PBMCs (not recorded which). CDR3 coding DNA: TGCAGCGTTGAAGGAGCCTCGGTAAAGGGCCGCCCAAGTCCAGATACGCAGTATTTT. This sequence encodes CSVEGASVKGRPSPDTQYF.